A single sample gave rise to the 23 T cell receptor beta chains below, sequenced in a study of blood T cell repertoires in COVID-19. Measured with immunoSEQ multiplex PCR; TCRdb has only the in-frame clones, and not every one. This sample carries 100,000 or so clones, about 87% of them seen once, and the ten largest clones take 2.5% to 3.5%. Input material: peripheral blood. All receptors come from a man aged 50 to 60 with active or convalescent COVID-19.

This sequence joins TRBV4-1 and TRBJ1-5, with 7 bases that match TRBD1. The V and J ends lost 4 bases and 5 bases, in that order; junction bases with no gene match: 11. CDR3 length: 16 amino acids. Per germline, CDR1 MGHRA and CDR2 YSYEKL. The CDR3 DNA sequence: TGCGCCAGCAGCCCCGGCCGAGGGGGCAGGTATCAGCCCCAGCATTTT. Translating gives CASSPGRGGRYQPQHF.

The V and J genes are TRBV10-2 and TRBJ2-1; TRBD1 matches at 8 bases. This CDR3 spans 19 amino acids. V shed 2 bases, J shed 5 bases, and the junction held 17 bases outside the gene matches. Looked up from germline, CDR1 is WSHSY and CDR2 is SAAADI. The DNA of the CDR3 is TGCGCCAGCAGTGAGACAGGACAGGGACCCCGGGACCGGGACAATGAGCAGTTCTTC. Amino acid sequence: CASSETGQGPRDRDNEQFF.

The chain combines TRBV27 with TRBJ2-3; the D gene is possibly TRBD2 (5 bases). The germline V and J ends were trimmed by 7 bases and 0 bases, with 14 bases remaining between them. The CDR3 spans 15 residues. Per germline, CDR1 MNHEY and CDR2 SMNVEV (reference sequence). CDR3 protein: CASTFRGPSTDTQYF. DNA for the CDR3: TGTGCCAGCACCTTTCGCGGGCCTAGCACAGATACGCAGTATTTT.

V and J are TRBV18 and TRBJ1-2; D remains unclear. Germline CDR1 KGHSH, CDR2 LQKENI. This CDR3 is 16 amino acids long. The V gene lost 1 base and the J gene lost 7 bases, with 19 bases spanning the gap. CDR3 sequence reads: CASSPLEEGGVAGYTF. Here the CDR3 DNA reads TGTGCCAGCTCACCACTCGAGGAGGGTGGTGTGGCTGGCTACACCTTC.

V usage is TRBV10-1 and J usage is TRBJ2-3; tentative D call: TRBD1 (6 bases). Looked up from germline, CDR1 is WNHNN and CDR2 is SYGVQD (reference sequence). The V end lost 6 bases, the J end lost 3 bases, and 13 bases lay between the germline ends. This CDR3 spans 14 amino acids. DNA of the CDR3: TGCGCCAGCAGCCTGGACAGTAGAACAGATACGCAGTATTTT. It codes for CASSLDSRTDTQYF.

The V call is TRBV5-1, the J call TRBJ1-4; 9 nucleotides align to TRBD1. Trimming removed 3 bases from V and 6 bases from J; junction bases left unmatched: 3. Germline V lookup: CDR1 SGHRS, CDR2 YFSETQ. This CDR3 has 14 amino acids. The CDR3 DNA reads as TGCGCCAGCAGCTCCGGACAGGGGCATGAAAAACTGTTTTTT. Protein product: CASSSGQGHEKLFF.

The chain carries TRBV10-3 and TRBJ1-1; 8 bases are a match to TRBD1. The CDR3 loop spans 15 amino acids. With 2 bases clipped from V and 12 bases from J, the junction kept 14 bases outside the gene matches. Germline loops: CDR1 ENHRY, CDR2 SYGVKD. This chain's CDR3 is CAISEPWTGTGAPFF. As DNA, the CDR3 is TGTGCCATCAGTGAGCCTTGGACAGGGACGGGGGCGCCTTTCTTT.

This clone was observed once. Within the sample, other DNA sequences also encode this same CDR3. V usage is TRBV9 and J usage is TRBJ2-1; 8 bases map to TRBD2. V gave up 0 bases and J gave up 4 bases; unmatched junction bases: 3. Germline lookup yields CDR1 SGDLS and CDR2 YYNGEE. The CDR3 is 15 residues long. DNA for the CDR3: TGTGCCAGCAGCGTAGATGGCGGGGGGTACAATGAGCAGTTCTTC. The encoded protein is CASSVDGGGYNEQFF.

This rearrangement joins TRBV6-2 or TRBV6-3 to TRBJ2-1; 8 bases agree with TRBD1. CDR1 and CDR2 from the germline V gene are MNHEY and SVGEGT. V lost 5 bases, J lost 7 bases, and 7 bases stayed unmatched. This CDR3 has 14 amino acids. CDR3 in DNA: TGTGCCAGCAGTCACCCTTGGACAGGGAATGAGCAGTTCTTC. It encodes CASSHPWTGNEQFF.

This chain links TRBV7-7 with TRBJ2-1; 13 positions agree with TRBD2. The length of the CDR3 is 16 residues. Germline loops: CDR1 SSHAT, CDR2 FNYEAQ (reference sequence). The trim removed 5 bases at V and 6 bases at J, leaving 7 bases unmatched. CDR3 coding DNA: TGTGCCAGCAGCCCAGGACTAGCGGGGGTACTCAATGAGCAGTTCTTC. This gives the protein CASSPGLAGVLNEQFF.

This clone came up once. The V and J genes are TRBV12-3 or TRBV12-4 and TRBJ1-3; no clear D gene. The V end lost 10 bases, the J end lost 1 base, and 8 bases lay between the germline ends. CDR3 length: 12 amino acids. CDR3 region: CATGTSGNTIYF. In DNA form, the CDR3 reads TGTGCCACAGGCACATCTGGAAACACCATATATTTT.

V is TRBV10-3 and J is TRBJ1-1; TRBD1 is a possible D gene (6 bases). Germline V gene sequence: CDR1 ENHRY, CDR2 SYGVKD. The CDR3 covers 16 residues. Trimming removed 11 bases from V and 0 bases from J, with 22 bases in between. The CDR3 coding sequence is TGTGCCTCCAATCCTACAGGGTCGTACATGAACACTGAAGCTTTCTTT. It encodes CASNPTGSYMNTEAFF.

This clone was seen a single time. The V call is TRBV5-1, the J call TRBJ2-1; TRBD1 agrees at 9 bases. Germline V gene data show CDR1 as SGHRS and CDR2 as YFSETQ. The trim removed 0 bases at V and 8 bases at J, leaving 6 bases unmatched. The CDR3 runs to 15 residues. CDR3: CASSLGGTGSHEQFF. Here the CDR3 DNA reads TGCGCCAGCAGCTTGGGGGGGACAGGGTCCCATGAGCAGTTCTTC.

The chain carries TRBV2 and TRBJ1-4; maybe TRBD1 (5 bases). Germline V CDR1 and CDR2: SNHLY, FYNNEI. The germline V and J ends were trimmed by 4 bases and 12 bases, with 18 bases remaining between them. CDR3 length: 14 residues. The CDR3 DNA sequence: TGTGCCAGCAGTGCGGGGGGATTAGGTGTTCAACTGTTTTTT. It yields the protein CASSAGGLGVQLFF.

This rearrangement joins TRBV3-1 (or the pseudogene TRBV3-2) to TRBJ2-3; the D is unclear. The germline gives CDR1 LGHDT, CDR2 YNNKEL (reference sequence). CDR3 length equals 13 residues. The germline V and J ends were trimmed by 0 bases and 12 bases, with 13 bases remaining between them. The CDR3 nucleotides read TGTGCCAGCAGCCAAGATCGTCGACTCCAACAGTATTTT. Protein: CASSQDRRLQQYF.

The J gene is TRBJ2-3, the V gene TRBV12-3 or TRBV12-4, with D possibly matching TRBD1 (5 bases). This CDR3 has 12 amino acids. The V and J ends lost 6 bases and 2 bases respectively, with 6 bases between them. Here the CDR3 DNA reads TGTGCCAGCAGGACAGTCACAGATACGCAGTATTTT. Encoded protein: CASRTVTDTQYF.

This sequence joins TRBV5-1 and TRBJ1-1; D is possibly TRBD1 (5 bases). The germline gives CDR1 SGHRS, CDR2 YFSETQ. CDR3 length equals 13 residues. Trimming took off 3 bases at V and 1 base at J, with 7 bases between the two ends. The CDR3 nucleotides read TGCGCCAGCAGCTCTCAGGGGAACACTGAAGCTTTCTTT. This codes for CASSSQGNTEAFF.

The V and J genes are TRBV5-1 and TRBJ2-3, with 8 nucleotides matching TRBD2. The V gene end was trimmed by 0 bases and the J gene end by 2 bases; junction bases not matched to a gene: 5. Germline V gene sequence: CDR1 SGHRS, CDR2 YFSETQ. This CDR3 has 16 residues. CDR3 residues: CASSLDPSGSTDTQYF. CDR3 sequence (DNA): TGCGCCAGCAGCTTGGATCCTAGCGGGTCCACAGATACGCAGTATTTT. The variable domain in full, completed from reference TRBV5-1 and TRBJ2-3, reads KAGVTQTPRYLIKTRGQQVTLSCSPISGHRSVSWYQQTPGQGLQFLFEYFSETQRNKGNFPGRFSGRQFSNSRSEMNVSTLELGDSALYLCASSLDPSGSTDTQYFGPGTRLTVL.

This chain joins TRBV5-6 and TRBJ1-2; weak D call: TRBD1 (5 bases). CDR3 length: 14 amino acids. Germline V CDR1 and CDR2: SGHDT, YYEEEE. Trimming shortened V by 4 bases and J by 1 base, and 11 bases separated the two germline ends. In DNA, the CDR3 is TGTGCCAGCAGCCTTTTGACAGTTAACTATGGCTACACCTTC. It translates to CASSLLTVNYGYTF.

The J gene is TRBJ2-1, the V gene TRBV7-2; 7 nucleotides align to TRBD2. The CDR3 totals 14 residues. Germline-derived CDR1 and CDR2 are SGHTA and FQGNSA. V was clipped by 7 bases and J by 4 bases; unmatched bases: 7. This CDR3 is CASTLGGGYNEQFF. CDR3 in DNA: TGTGCCAGCACCCTGGGGGGGGGTTACAATGAGCAGTTCTTC.

The chain couples TRBV24-1 to TRBJ1-4, with 8 bases that match TRBD1. Looked up from germline, CDR1 is KGHDR and CDR2 is SFDVKD. The CDR3 consists of 18 residues. Trimming took 4 bases from V and 2 from J; bases not matched to a gene: 11. The chain's CDR3 is CATSEAAGQGHTNEKLFF. CDR3 nucleotides: TGTGCCACCAGTGAGGCCGCCGGACAGGGTCATACTAATGAAAAACTGTTTTTT.

V usage is TRBV9 and J usage is TRBJ1-1; D may be TRBD1 (6 bases). Per germline, CDR1 SGDLS and CDR2 YYNGEE. V was trimmed by 3 bases and J by 1 base, leaving 13 bases between them. The CDR3 consists of 15 residues. The CDR3 protein is CASSGYRDWNTEAFF. CDR3 sequence (DNA): TGTGCCAGCAGCGGATACAGGGATTGGAACACTGAAGCTTTCTTT.

The chain uses TRBV10-3 and TRBJ1-1; 9 positions agree with TRBD1. The CDR3 is made up of 15 amino acids. After removal of 6 bases from V and 1 base from J, the junction contained 6 bases not matched to a gene. In germline, CDR1 is ENHRY, CDR2 SYGVKD. The CDR3 nucleotides are TGTGCCATCAGGGGGGGACAGGGCGAGAACACTGAAGCTTTCTTT. Translated: CAIRGGQGENTEAFF.